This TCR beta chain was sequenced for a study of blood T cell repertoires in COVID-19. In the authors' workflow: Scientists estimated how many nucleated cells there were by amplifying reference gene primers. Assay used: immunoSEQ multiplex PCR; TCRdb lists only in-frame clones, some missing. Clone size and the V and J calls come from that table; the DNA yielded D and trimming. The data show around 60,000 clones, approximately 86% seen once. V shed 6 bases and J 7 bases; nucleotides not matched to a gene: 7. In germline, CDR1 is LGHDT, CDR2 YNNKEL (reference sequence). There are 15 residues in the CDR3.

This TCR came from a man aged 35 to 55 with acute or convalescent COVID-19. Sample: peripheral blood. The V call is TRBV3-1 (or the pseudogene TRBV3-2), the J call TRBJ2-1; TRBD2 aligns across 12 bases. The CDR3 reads CASRTSGSSFNEQFF. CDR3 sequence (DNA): TGTGCCAGCAGGACTAGCGGGAGCTCTTTTAATGAGCAGTTCTTC.